This TCR beta chain comes out of a study of T cells in localized non-small cell lung cancer. Clones were sequenced by immunoSEQ multiplex PCR, and TCRdb holds only the in-frame ones, with some missing. The sample records 2,500 to 3,500 clones, approximately 25% being singletons. Study results and caveats: When the top 100 tumor clones were examined, a median 57 of them also appeared in the adjacent lung, which was paired and uninvolved. It remains possible that heterogeneity exists, since only one tumor region was sequenced. Uninvolved adjacent lung, not tumor, had the highest T cell clonality.

Germline V gene sequence: CDR1 SGHNT, CDR2 YENEEA. CDR3 length equals 19 residues. The ends lost 5 bases at V and 2 bases at J; junction bases unmatched: 14. By share, this clone counts as medium-sized. Its target is unknown. The source material was normal lung tissue next to the tumor, sampled before any cancer treatment. The sequence came from a man aged 35-69 years with stage III squamous cell lung carcinoma. The chain joins TRBV11-3 to TRBJ2-2; 10 nucleotides line up with TRBD2. The CDR3 DNA reads as TGTGCCAGCAGCCAAGGGTCTGCTAGCGGGGGCCTAAACACCGGGGAGCTGTTTTTT. Amino acids: CASSQGSASGGLNTGELFF.